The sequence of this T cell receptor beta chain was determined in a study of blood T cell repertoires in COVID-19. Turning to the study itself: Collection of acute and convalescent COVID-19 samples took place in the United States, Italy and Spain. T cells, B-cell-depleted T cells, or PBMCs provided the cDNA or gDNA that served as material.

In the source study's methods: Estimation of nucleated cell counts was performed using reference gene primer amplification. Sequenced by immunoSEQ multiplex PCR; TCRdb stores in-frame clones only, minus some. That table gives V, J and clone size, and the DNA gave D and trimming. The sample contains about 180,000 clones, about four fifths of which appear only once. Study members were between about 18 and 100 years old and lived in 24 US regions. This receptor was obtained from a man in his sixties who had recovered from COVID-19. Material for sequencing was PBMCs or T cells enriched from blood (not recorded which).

The CDR3 nucleotides are TGTGCCAGCAGGACAGGGGGAAACGGCTACACCTTC. It yields the protein CASRTGGNGYTF. The chain uses TRBV28 and TRBJ1-2, with 9 positions matching TRBD1. This CDR3 region has 12 residues. Per germline, CDR1 MDHEN and CDR2 SYDVKM. V shed 6 bases, J shed 8 bases, and the junction held 4 bases outside the gene matches.